Reported below is one T cell receptor (beta chain). The germline V and J ends were trimmed by 6 bases and 5 bases, with 13 bases remaining between them. The CDR3 has 13 residues. Germline CDR1 MNHEY, CDR2 SVGAGI. The data derive from a study of blood T cell repertoires in COVID-19. Profiling relied on immunoSEQ multiplex PCR, and the TCRdb table lists in-frame clones only, not all of them. The sample consists of approximately 35,000 clones, 88% of them appearing once. Sequenced sample: peripheral blood. The sequence was obtained from a woman in her seventies with active COVID-19. J is TRBJ2-5 and V is TRBV6-5; D is unclear. The chain's CDR3 is CASRKNRVETQYF. Here the CDR3 DNA reads TGTGCCAGCAGGAAAAACCGGGTGGAGACCCAGTACTTC.